The 2 T cell receptor beta chains reported below all come from one sample, sequenced in a study of blood T cell repertoires in COVID-19. Profiling relied on immunoSEQ multiplex PCR, and the TCRdb table lists in-frame clones only, not all of them. The table includes some 150,000 clones, roughly 84% detected once. The sample comprised PBMCs or T cells enriched from blood (not recorded which). Source of these receptors: a woman in her forties or fifties who had been exposed to COVID-19.

CDR3 nucleotides: TGTGCCAGCAGTTTAGGGGCTCATCAGCCCCAGCATTTT. As protein: CASSLGAHQPQHF. This chain connects TRBV27 to TRBJ1-5, with D possibly being TRBD1 (5 bases). Deletions cut 2 bases from V and 5 bases from J, with 7 bases between. Germline V gene data show CDR1 as MNHEY and CDR2 as SMNVEV (reference sequence). CDR3 length: 13 amino acids.

The rearrangement uses TRBV27 and TRBJ1-6; D is possibly TRBD1 (5 bases). Germline CDR1 and CDR2: MNHEY and SMNVEV (reference sequence). V was clipped by 5 bases and J by 5 bases, with 19 bases between them. CDR3 length equals 17 residues. This CDR3 is CASSLPPRGMNNSPLHF. The CDR3, as DNA: TGTGCCAGCAGTCTTCCCCCTAGGGGCATGAATAATTCACCCCTCCACTTT.